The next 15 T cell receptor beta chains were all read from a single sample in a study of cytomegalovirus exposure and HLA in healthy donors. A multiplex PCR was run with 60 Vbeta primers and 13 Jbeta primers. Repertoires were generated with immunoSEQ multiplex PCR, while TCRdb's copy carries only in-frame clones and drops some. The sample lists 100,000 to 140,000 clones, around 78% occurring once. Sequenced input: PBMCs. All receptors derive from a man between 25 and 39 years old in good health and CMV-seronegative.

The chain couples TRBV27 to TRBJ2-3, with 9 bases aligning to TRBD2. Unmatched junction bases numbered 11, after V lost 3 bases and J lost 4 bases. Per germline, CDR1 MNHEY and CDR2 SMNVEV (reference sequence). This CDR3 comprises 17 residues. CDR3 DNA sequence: TGTGCCAGCAGTTTTACGGCTAGCGGGGCCTACGCAGATACGCAGTATTTT. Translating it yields CASSFTASGAYADTQYF.

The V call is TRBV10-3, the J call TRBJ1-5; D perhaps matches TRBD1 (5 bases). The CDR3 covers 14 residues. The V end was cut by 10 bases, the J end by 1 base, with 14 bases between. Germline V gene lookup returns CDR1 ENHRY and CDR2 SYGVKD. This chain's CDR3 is CATRARGSNQPQHF. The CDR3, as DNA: TGTGCCACCAGGGCCCGAGGGAGCAATCAGCCCCAGCATTTT.

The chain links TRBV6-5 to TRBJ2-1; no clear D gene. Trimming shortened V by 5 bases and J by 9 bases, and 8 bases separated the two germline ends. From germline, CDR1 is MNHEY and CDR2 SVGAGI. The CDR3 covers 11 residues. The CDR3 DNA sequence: TGTGCCAGCAGTACGCCTAGTGAGCAGTTCTTC. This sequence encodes CASSTPSEQFF.

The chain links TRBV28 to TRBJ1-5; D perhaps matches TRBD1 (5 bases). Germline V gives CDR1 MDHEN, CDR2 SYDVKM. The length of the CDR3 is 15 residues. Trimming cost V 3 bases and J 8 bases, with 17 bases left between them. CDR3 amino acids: CASSLPGTTKKPQHF. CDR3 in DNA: TGTGCCAGCAGTTTGCCGGGGACTACCAAAAAGCCCCAGCATTTT.

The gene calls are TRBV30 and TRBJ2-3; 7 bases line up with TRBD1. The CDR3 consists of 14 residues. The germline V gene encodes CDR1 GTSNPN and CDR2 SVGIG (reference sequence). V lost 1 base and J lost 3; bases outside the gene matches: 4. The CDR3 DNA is TGTGCCTGGAGTGAGGGGGCGGTTACAGATACGCAGTATTTT. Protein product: CAWSEGAVTDTQYF.

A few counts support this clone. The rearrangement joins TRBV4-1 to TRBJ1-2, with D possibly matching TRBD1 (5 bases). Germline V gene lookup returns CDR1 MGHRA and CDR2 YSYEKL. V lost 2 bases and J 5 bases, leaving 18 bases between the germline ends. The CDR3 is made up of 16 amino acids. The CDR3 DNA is TGCGCCAGCAGCCAAACGCGGGACCCAGATCGGTATGGCTACACCTTC. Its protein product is CASSQTRDPDRYGYTF.

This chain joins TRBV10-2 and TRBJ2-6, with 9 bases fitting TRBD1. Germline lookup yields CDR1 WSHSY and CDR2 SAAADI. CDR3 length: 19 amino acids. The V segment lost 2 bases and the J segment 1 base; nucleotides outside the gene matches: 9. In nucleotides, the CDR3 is TGCGCCAGCAGTGAGATGGGAGGACAGGGGACGTCTGGGGCCAACGTCCTGACTTTC. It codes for CASSEMGGQGTSGANVLTF.

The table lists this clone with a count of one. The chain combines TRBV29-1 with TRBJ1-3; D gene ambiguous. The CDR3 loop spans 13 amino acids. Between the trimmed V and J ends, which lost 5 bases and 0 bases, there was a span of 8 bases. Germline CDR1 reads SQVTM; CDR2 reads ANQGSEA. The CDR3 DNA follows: TGCAGCGTTTCCGCAGACTCTGGAAACACCATATATTTT. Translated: CSVSADSGNTIYF. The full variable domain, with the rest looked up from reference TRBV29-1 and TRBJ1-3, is SAVISQKPSRDICQRGTSLTIQCQVDSQVTMMFWYRQQPGQSLTLIATANQGSEATYESGFVIDKFPISRPNLTFSTLTVSNMSPEDSSIYLCSVSADSGNTIYFGEGSWLTVV.

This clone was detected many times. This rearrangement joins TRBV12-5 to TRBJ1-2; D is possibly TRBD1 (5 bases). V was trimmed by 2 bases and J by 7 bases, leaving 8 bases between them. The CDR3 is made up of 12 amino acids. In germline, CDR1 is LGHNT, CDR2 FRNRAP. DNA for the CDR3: TGTGCTAGTGGTTTGTGGAGGGGTGGCTACACCTTC. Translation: CASGLWRGGYTF.

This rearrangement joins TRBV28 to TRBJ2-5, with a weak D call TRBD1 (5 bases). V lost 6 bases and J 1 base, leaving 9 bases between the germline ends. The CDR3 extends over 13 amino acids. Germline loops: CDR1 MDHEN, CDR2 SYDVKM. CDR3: CASSETVQETQYF. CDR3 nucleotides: TGTGCCAGCAGCGAGACAGTCCAAGAGACCCAGTACTTC.

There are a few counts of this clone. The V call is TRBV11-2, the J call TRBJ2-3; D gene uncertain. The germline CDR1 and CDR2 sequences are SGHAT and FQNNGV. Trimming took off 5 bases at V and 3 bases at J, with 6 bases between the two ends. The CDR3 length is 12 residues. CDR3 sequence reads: CASSAGTDTQYF. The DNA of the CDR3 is TGTGCCAGCAGCGCCGGGACAGATACGCAGTATTTT.

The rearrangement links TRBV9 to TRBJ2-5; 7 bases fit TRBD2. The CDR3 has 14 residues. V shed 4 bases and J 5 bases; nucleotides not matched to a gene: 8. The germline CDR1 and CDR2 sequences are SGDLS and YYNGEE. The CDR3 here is CASSTRDYGETQYF. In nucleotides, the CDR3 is TGTGCCAGCAGCACCCGGGACTATGGGGAGACCCAGTACTTC.

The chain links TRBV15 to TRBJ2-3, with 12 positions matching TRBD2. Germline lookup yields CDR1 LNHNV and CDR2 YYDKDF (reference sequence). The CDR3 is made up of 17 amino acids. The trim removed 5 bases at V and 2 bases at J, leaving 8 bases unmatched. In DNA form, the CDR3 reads TGTGCCACCAGCCTTCCAACTAGCGGGGGGATCACAGATACGCAGTATTTT. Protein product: CATSLPTSGGITDTQYF.

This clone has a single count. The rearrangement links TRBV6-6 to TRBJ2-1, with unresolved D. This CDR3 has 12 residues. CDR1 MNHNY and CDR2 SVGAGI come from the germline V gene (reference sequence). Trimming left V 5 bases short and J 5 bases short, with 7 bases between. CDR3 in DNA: TGTGCCAGCAGTAGCCGGGACAATGAGCAGTTCTTC. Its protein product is CASSSRDNEQFF.

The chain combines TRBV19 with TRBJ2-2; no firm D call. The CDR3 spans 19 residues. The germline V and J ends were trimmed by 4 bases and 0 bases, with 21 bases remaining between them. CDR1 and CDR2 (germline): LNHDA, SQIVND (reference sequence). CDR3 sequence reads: CASSRVTRNHLSNTGELFF. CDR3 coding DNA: TGTGCCAGTAGTAGAGTGACAAGGAACCACTTATCGAACACCGGGGAGCTGTTTTTT.